This TCR beta chain appears in the sequencing data of a study of T-cell memory formation after mild COVID-19. This clonotype appeared a few times. TCRdb itself ran the 5' RACE reads through MiXCR, one entry per CDR3 protein. The data hold approximately 260,000 distinct CDR3 sequences, with over 15% observed a single time. Germline V gives CDR1 SGHTA, CDR2 FQGNSA. This CDR3 is built from 15 residues. V lost 5 bases and J 7 bases, leaving 17 bases between the germline ends. The V and J genes are TRBV7-2 and TRBJ2-2, with D tentatively TRBD2 (6 bases). The TCR originated in a man aged 18 to 29 who had mild COVID-19 (a few samples of this study predate the infection). Cell type and time point are not known. The source material was PBMCs or a T cell subset sorted from them (not recorded which). The CDR3 loop reads CASSLAGLARGELFF. CDR3 DNA: TGTGCCAGCAGCCTTGCGGGACTTGCACGCGGGGAGCTGTTTTTT.